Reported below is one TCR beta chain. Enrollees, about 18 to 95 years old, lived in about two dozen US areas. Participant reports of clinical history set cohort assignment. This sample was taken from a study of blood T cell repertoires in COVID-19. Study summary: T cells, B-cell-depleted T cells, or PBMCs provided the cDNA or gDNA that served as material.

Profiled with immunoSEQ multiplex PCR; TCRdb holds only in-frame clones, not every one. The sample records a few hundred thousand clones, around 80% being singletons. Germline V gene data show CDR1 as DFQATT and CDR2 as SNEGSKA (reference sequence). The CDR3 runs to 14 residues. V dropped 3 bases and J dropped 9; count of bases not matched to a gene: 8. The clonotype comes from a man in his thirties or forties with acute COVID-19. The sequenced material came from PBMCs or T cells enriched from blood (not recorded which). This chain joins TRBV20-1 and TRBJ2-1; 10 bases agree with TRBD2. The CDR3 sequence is CSASTSGTLSEQFF. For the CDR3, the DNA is TGCAGTGCTAGTACTAGCGGGACATTGAGTGAGCAGTTCTTC.